The clone carrying this T cell receptor (beta chain) was observed a single time. The antigen is unknown. The junction departs from germline at one end; a sequencing error may be responsible. This sample is part of a study of T cell responses to AZD1222 COVID-19 vaccine. Looking at the study overall: Pooling covered second doses at about 4 or about 12 weeks. Points from the study as a whole: Seropositive at baseline were only six or seven AZD1222 recipients. Possibly, clonal diversity was underestimated; donors were largely white British and included more females.

The CDR3 runs 13 residues. Germline values: CDR1 LGHDT, CDR2 YNNKEL (reference sequence). The method was immunoSEQ multiplex PCR; TCRdb's version includes in-frame clones alone and lacks a portion of them. The sample consists of 150,000 to 200,000 clones, over 85% of them appearing once. Sequencing was performed on peripheral blood, taken on day 0 of AZD1222 vaccination. The clonotype comes from an adult in good health. The gene calls are TRBV3-1 (or the pseudogene TRBV3-2) and TRBJ2-5; no firm D call. CDR3 DNA sequence: TGTGCCAGCAGCCAAGAATGGCAAGGGACCCAGTACTTC. Amino acids: CASSQEWQGTQYF.